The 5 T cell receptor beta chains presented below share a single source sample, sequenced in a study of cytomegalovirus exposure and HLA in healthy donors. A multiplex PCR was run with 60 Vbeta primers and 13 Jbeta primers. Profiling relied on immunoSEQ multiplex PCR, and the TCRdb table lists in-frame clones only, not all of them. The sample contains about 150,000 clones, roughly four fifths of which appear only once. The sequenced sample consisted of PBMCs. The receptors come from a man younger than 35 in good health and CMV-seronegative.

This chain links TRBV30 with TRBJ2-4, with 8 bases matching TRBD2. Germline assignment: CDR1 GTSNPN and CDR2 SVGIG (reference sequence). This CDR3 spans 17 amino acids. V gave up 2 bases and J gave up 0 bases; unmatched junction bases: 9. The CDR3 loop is CAWSFSSGYLAKNIQYF. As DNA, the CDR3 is TGTGCCTGGAGTTTTTCTAGCGGGTACCTAGCCAAAAACATTCAGTACTTC.

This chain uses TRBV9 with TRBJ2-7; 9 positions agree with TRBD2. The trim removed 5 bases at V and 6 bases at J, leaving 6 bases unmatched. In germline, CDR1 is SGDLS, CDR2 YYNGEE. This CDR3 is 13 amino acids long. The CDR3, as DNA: TGTGCCAGCAGTCTTAGCGGGAGTAGCGAGCAGTACTTC. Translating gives CASSLSGSSEQYF.

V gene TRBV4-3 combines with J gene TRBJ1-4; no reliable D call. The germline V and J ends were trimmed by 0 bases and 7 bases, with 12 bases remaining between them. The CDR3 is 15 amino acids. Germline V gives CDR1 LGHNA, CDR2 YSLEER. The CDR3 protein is CASSQDFSVLEKLFF. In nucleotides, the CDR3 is TGCGCCAGCAGCCAAGATTTCAGCGTTCTTGAAAAACTGTTTTTT.

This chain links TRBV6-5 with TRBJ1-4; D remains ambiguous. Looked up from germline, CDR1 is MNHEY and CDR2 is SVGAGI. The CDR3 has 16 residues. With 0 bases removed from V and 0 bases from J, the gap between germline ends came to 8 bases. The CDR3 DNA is TGTGCCAGCAGTTACTCCGTACATGCAACTAATGAAAAACTGTTTTTT. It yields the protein CASSYSVHATNEKLFF.

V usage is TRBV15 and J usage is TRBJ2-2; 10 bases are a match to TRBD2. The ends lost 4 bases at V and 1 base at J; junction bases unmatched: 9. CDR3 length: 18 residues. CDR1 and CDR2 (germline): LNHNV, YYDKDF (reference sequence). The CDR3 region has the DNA TGTGCCACCAGCAATTTTCTAGCGGGAGAAGGGAACACCGGGGAGCTGTTTTTT. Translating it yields CATSNFLAGEGNTGELFF.